This is a list of T cell receptor beta chains from one sample in a study of cytomegalovirus exposure and HLA in healthy donors. Profiling relied on immunoSEQ multiplex PCR, and the TCRdb table lists in-frame clones only, not all of them. This sample's table has 60,000 to 90,000 clones. Input material: PBMCs. The receptors originated from a middle-aged woman in good health and CMV-seropositive. CDR3s include the opening cysteine and the closing phenylalanine or tryptophan. A D gene is named only where the DNA matches it firmly.

D gene: -
V gene: TRBV4-3
J gene: TRBJ1-1
CDR3 length: 12
CDR3 protein: CASSQGALMVFF
CDR3 DNA: TGCGCCAGCAGCCAAGGAGCTCTAATGGTTTTCTTT

D gene: TRBD1
V gene: TRBV6-4
J gene: TRBJ2-1
CDR3 length: 12
CDR3 protein: CASSTGVGEQFF
CDR3 DNA: TGTGCCAGCAGCACAGGGGTGGGTGAGCAGTTCTTC

D gene: -
V gene: TRBV30
J gene: TRBJ1-2
CDR3 length: 13
CDR3 protein: CAWTTERTASYTF
CDR3 DNA: TGTGCCTGGACGACAGAAAGGACAGCCAGCTACACCTTC

D gene: -
V gene: TRBV6-4
J gene: TRBJ1-2
CDR3 length: 13
CDR3 protein: CASSRWGERGYTF
CDR3 DNA: TGTGCCAGCTCGAGGTGGGGGGAACGTGGCTACACCTTC

D gene: -
V gene: TRBV23-1
J gene: TRBJ1-1
CDR3 length: 14
CDR3 protein: CASIRRGLNTEAFF
CDR3 DNA: TGCGCCAGCATCCGCAGGGGCCTGAACACTGAAGCTTTCTTT

D gene: -
V gene: TRBV6-4
J gene: TRBJ2-3
CDR3 length: 16
CDR3 protein: CASSDSRELGADTQYF
CDR3 DNA: TGTGCCAGCAGTGACTCGCGGGAATTGGGCGCAGATACGCAGTATTTT

D gene: -
V gene: TRBV5-6
J gene: TRBJ1-4
CDR3 length: 15
CDR3 protein: CASSLTGTTNEKLFF
CDR3 DNA: TGTGCCAGCAGCTTGACAGGGACAACTAATGAAAAACTGTTTTTT

D gene: TRBD1
V gene: TRBV5-6
J gene: TRBJ2-1
CDR3 length: 15
CDR3 protein: CASSFGTGAYNEQFF
CDR3 DNA: TGTGCCAGCAGCTTCGGGACAGGGGCCTACAATGAGCAGTTCTTC

D gene: -
V gene: TRBV2
J gene: TRBJ2-5
CDR3 length: 15
CDR3 protein: CASSEVGRAQETQYF
CDR3 DNA: TGTGCCAGCAGTGAAGTTGGGCGCGCGCAAGAGACCCAGTACTTC

D gene: TRBD2
V gene: TRBV27
J gene: TRBJ2-7
CDR3 length: 15
CDR3 protein: CASSFLGGTRAEQYF
CDR3 DNA: TGTGCCAGCAGTTTCCTAGGGGGGACTAGGGCCGAGCAGTACTTC

D gene: -
V gene: TRBV5-1
J gene: TRBJ1-1
CDR3 length: 16
CDR3 protein: CASSLAPRGGDAEAFF
CDR3 DNA: TGCGCCAGCAGCTTGGCCCCAAGGGGGGGGGACGCTGAAGCTTTCTTT

D gene: -
V gene: TRBV19
J gene: TRBJ2-7
CDR3 length: 13
CDR3 protein: CASRPGQSYEQYF
CDR3 DNA: TGTGCCAGTCGCCCTGGCCAATCCTACGAGCAGTACTTC

D gene: TRBD1
V gene: TRBV5-1
J gene: TRBJ1-4
CDR3 length: 17
CDR3 protein: CASAGDSPLATNEKLFF
CDR3 DNA: TGCGCCAGCGCTGGGGACAGCCCTCTTGCAACTAATGAAAAACTGTTTTTT

D gene: -
V gene: TRBV7-3
J gene: TRBJ2-4
CDR3 length: 14
CDR3 protein: CAGGQGNNPSIQYF
CDR3 DNA: TGTGCCGGCGGGCAGGGGAATAATCCTAGCATTCAGTACTTC

D gene: -
V gene: TRBV5-1
J gene: TRBJ2-2
CDR3 length: 15
CDR3 protein: CASSFNPQGPGELFF
CDR3 DNA: TGCGCCAGCAGCTTCAATCCACAGGGTCCCGGGGAGCTGTTTTTT

D gene: TRBD1
V gene: TRBV15
J gene: TRBJ1-6
CDR3 length: 15
CDR3 protein: CATSPDRAYNSPLHF
CDR3 DNA: TGTGCCACCAGTCCGGACAGGGCATATAATTCACCCCTCCACTTT

D gene: -
V gene: TRBV7-6
J gene: TRBJ2-3
CDR3 length: 14
CDR3 protein: CASSLEQVPDTQYF
CDR3 DNA: TGTGCCAGCAGCTTAGAACAGGTCCCGGATACGCAGTATTTT

D gene: -
V gene: TRBV19
J gene: TRBJ2-3
CDR3 length: 15
CDR3 protein: CASSISDQVIDTQYF
CDR3 DNA: TGTGCCAGTAGTATTTCGGATCAGGTGATAGATACGCAGTATTTT

D gene: -
V gene: TRBV5-1
J gene: TRBJ1-1
CDR3 length: 12
CDR3 protein: CASGPGNTEAFF
CDR3 DNA: TGCGCCAGCGGCCCAGGGAACACTGAAGCTTTCTTT

D gene: -
V gene: TRBV10-3
J gene: TRBJ1-1
CDR3 length: 11
CDR3 protein: CASRAGNEAFF
CDR3 DNA: TGTGCTTCCCGCGCGGGGAACGAAGCTTTCTTT

D gene: TRBD1
V gene: TRBV5-3
J gene: TRBJ1-1
CDR3 length: 14
CDR3 protein: CARSSNRGNTEAFF
CDR3 DNA: TGTGCCAGAAGCTCGAACAGGGGGAACACTGAAGCTTTCTTT

D gene: TRBD1
V gene: TRBV7-9
J gene: TRBJ2-7
CDR3 length: 15
CDR3 protein: CASSDRGQGLGEQYF
CDR3 DNA: TGTGCCAGCAGCGACCGGGGACAGGGATTGGGCGAGCAGTACTTC